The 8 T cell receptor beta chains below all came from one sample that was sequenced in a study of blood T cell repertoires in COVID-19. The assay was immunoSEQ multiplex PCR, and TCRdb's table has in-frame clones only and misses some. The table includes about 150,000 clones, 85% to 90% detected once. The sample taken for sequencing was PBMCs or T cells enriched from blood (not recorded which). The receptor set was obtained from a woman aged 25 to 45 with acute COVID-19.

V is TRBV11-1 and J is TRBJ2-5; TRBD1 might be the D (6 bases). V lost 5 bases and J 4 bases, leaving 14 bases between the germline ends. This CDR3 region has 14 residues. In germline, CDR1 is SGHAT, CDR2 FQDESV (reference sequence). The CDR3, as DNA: TGTGCCAGCAGCCGACAGGAAACAGCAGAGACCCAGTACTTC. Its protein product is CASSRQETAETQYF.

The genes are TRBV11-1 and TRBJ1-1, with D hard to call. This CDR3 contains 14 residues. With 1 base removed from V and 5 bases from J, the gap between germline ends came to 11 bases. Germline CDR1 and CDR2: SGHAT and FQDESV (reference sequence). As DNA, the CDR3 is TGTGCCAGCAGCTTAGAAAGTGGAGGGACTGAAGCTTTCTTT. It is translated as CASSLESGGTEAFF. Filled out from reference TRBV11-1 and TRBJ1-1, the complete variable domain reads EAEVAQSPRYKITEKSQAVAFWCDPISGHATLYWYRQILGQGPELLVQFQDESVVDDSQLPKDRFSAERLKGVDSTLKIQPAELGDSAMYLCASSLESGGTEAFFGQGTRLTVV.

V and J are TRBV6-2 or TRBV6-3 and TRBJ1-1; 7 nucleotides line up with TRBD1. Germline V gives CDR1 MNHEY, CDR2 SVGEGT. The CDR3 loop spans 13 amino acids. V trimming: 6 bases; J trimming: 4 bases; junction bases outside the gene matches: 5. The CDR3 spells CASSRPGGTEAFF. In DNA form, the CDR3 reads TGTGCCAGCAGCCGGCCAGGGGGCACTGAAGCTTTCTTT.

The CDR3 loop reads CATLLAGRHNEQFF. As DNA, the CDR3 is TGTGCCACTCTACTAGCGGGACGACACAATGAGCAGTTCTTC. The chain recombines TRBV28 with TRBJ2-1; 10 positions match TRBD2. The ends lost 10 bases at V and 5 bases at J; junction bases unmatched: 8. From germline, CDR1 is MDHEN and CDR2 SYDVKM. The CDR3 extends over 14 amino acids.

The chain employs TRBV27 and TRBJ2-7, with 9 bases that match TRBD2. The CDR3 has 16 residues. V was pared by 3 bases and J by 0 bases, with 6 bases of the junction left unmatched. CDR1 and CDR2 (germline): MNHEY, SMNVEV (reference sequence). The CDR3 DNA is TGTGCCAGCAGTTTTCTAGCGGGGCTCAACTCCTACGAGCAGTACTTC. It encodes CASSFLAGLNSYEQYF.

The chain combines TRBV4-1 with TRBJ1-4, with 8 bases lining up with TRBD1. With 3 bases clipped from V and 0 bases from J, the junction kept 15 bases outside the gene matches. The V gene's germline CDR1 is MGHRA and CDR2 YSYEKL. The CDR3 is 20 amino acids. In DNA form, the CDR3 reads TGCGCCAGCAGCCAGGAATTTACAGGGGGGTACCCGGCAACTAATGAAAAACTGTTTTTT. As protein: CASSQEFTGGYPATNEKLFF.

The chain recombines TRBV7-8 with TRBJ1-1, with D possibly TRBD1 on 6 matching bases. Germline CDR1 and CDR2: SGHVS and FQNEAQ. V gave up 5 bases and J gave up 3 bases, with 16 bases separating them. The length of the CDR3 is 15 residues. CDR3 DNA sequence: TGTGCCAGCAGCCCACCAGGGGTAAGGGACACTGAAGCTTTCTTT. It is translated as CASSPPGVRDTEAFF. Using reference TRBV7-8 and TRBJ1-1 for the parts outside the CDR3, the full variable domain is GAGVSQSPRYKVAKRGQDVALRCDPISGHVSLFWYQQALGQGPEFLTYFQNEAQLDKSGLPSDRFFAERPEGSVSTLKIQRTQQEDSAVYLCASSPPGVRDTEAFFGQGTRLTVV.

The CDR3: CASSEEGLYTEAFF. Here the CDR3 DNA reads TGTGCCAGCAGTGAGGAGGGTTTGTACACTGAAGCTTTCTTT. This chain links TRBV25-1 with TRBJ1-1; the D is unclear. The germline gives CDR1 MGHDK, CDR2 SYGVNS. V was cut by 3 bases and J by 3 bases, with 11 bases left in between. This CDR3 is built from 14 residues.